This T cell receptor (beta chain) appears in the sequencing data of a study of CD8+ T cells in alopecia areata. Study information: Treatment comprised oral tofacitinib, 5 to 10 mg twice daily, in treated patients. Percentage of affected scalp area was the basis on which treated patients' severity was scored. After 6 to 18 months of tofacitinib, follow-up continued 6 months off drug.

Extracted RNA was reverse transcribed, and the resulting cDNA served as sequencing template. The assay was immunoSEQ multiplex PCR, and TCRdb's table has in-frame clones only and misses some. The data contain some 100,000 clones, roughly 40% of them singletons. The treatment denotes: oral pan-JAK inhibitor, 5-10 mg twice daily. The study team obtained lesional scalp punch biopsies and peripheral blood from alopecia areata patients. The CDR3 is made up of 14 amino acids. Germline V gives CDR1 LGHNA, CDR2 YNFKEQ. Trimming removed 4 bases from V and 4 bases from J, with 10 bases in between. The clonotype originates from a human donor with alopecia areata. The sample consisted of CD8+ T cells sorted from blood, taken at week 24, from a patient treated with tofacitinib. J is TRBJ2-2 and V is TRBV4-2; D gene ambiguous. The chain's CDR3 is CASSLKVSTGELFF. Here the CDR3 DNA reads TGTGCCAGCAGCCTGAAAGTGAGCACCGGGGAGCTGTTTTTT.